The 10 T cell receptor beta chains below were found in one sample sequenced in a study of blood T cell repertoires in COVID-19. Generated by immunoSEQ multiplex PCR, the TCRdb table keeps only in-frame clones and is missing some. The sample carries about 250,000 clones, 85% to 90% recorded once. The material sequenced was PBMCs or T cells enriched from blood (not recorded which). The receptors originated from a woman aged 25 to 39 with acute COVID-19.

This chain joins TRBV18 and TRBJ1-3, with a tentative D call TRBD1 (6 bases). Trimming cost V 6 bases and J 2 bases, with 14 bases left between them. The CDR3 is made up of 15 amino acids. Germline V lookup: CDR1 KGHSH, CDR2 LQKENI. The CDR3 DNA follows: TGTGCCAGCTCTCCCAACAGGGAAGCTGGAAACACCATATATTTT. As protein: CASSPNREAGNTIYF.

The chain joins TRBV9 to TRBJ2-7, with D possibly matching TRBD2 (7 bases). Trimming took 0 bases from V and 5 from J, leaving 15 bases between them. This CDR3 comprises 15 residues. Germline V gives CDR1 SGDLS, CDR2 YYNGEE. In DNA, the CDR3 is TGTGCCAGCAGCGTAGAGGGGGGGTCCCTAGACGAGCAGTACTTC. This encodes CASSVEGGSLDEQYF.

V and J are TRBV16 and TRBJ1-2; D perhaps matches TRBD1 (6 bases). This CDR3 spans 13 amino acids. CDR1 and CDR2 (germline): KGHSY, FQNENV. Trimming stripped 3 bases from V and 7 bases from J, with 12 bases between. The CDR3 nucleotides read TGTGCCAGCAGCCACCCAGGGGCTGGTGGCTACACCTTC. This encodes CASSHPGAGGYTF.

The CDR3 loop is CAWSREVVYGYTF. The CDR3 DNA reads TGTGCCTGGAGTAGAGAGGTTGTCTATGGCTACACCTTC. The chain carries TRBV30 and TRBJ1-2; D gene unclear. The length of the CDR3 is 13 residues. Trimming shortened V by 2 bases and J by 4 bases, and 11 bases separated the two germline ends. Germline V gene lookup returns CDR1 GTSNPN and CDR2 SVGIG (reference sequence).

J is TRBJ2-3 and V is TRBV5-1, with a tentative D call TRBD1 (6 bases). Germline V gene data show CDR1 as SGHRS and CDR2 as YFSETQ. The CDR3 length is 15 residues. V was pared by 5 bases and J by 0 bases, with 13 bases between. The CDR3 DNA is TGCGCCAGCAGGGACCGGACAGAAAGCACAGATACGCAGTATTTT. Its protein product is CASRDRTESTDTQYF.

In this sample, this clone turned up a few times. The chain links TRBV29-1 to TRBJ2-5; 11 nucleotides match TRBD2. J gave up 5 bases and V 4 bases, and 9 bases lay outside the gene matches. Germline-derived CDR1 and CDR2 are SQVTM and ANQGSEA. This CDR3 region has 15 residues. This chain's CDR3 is CSVGLTSGGGETQYF. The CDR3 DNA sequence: TGCAGCGTTGGGCTTACTAGCGGGGGTGGCGAGACCCAGTACTTC. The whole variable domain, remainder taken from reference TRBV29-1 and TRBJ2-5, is SAVISQKPSRDICQRGTSLTIQCQVDSQVTMMFWYRQQPGQSLTLIATANQGSEATYESGFVIDKFPISRPNLTFSTLTVSNMSPEDSSIYLCSVGLTSGGGETQYFGPGTRLLVL.

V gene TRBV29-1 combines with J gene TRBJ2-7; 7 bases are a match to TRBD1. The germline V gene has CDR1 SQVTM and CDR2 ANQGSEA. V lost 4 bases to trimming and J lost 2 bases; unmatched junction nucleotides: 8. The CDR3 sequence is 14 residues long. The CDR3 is CSVGYGTEAYEQYF. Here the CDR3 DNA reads TGCAGCGTTGGTTACGGGACAGAAGCCTACGAGCAGTACTTC.

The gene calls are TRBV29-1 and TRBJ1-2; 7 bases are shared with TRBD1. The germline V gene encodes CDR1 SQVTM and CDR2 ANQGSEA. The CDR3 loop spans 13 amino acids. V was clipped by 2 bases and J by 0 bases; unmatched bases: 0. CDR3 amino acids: CSVEQGANYGYTF. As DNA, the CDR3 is TGCAGCGTTGAACAGGGGGCTAACTATGGCTACACCTTC.

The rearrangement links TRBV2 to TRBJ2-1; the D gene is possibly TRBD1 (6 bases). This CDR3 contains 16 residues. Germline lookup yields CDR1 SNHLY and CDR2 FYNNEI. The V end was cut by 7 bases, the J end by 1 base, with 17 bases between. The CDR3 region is CASKGEELGSYNEQFF. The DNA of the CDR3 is TGTGCCAGCAAGGGGGAAGAACTAGGGTCCTACAATGAGCAGTTCTTC.

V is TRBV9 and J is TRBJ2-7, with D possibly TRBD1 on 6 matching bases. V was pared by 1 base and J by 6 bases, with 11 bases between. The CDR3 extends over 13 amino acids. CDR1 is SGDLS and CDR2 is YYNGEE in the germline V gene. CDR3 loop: CASSVQTGSEQYF. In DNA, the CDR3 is TGTGCCAGCAGCGTACAAACAGGGTCCGAGCAGTACTTC.